Shown below are 18 T cell receptor beta chains from a single sample sequenced in a study. The method was immunoSEQ multiplex PCR; TCRdb's version includes in-frame clones alone and lacks a portion of them. The table includes 45,000 to 60,000 clones, 93% detected once. Sample: PBMCs. All receptors derive from a man in his forties or fifties with rheumatoid arthritis.

The chain couples TRBV2 to TRBJ2-7; D gene unclear. V lost 8 bases and J lost 4, with 15 bases in between. The CDR3 length is 13 residues. The V gene's germline CDR1 is SNHLY and CDR2 FYNNEI. CDR3 loop: CASLSDAPYEQYF. The CDR3 bases are TGTGCCAGCCTATCGGACGCCCCTTACGAGCAGTACTTC.

The V call is TRBV10-2, the J call TRBJ2-1, with 9 bases identical to TRBD2. Germline CDR1 reads WSHSY; CDR2 reads SAAADI. Germline trimming cut 3 bases from V and 8 bases from J; bases unmatched to any gene: 8. The CDR3 contains 15 residues. The CDR3 reads CASSEPGLASHEQFF. In DNA form, the CDR3 reads TGCGCCAGCAGTGAACCGGGACTAGCATCCCATGAGCAGTTCTTC.

This clone was detected once. This chain connects TRBV12-3 or TRBV12-4 to TRBJ1-2; unclear D gene. This CDR3 contains 12 residues. Trimming took off 6 bases at V and 5 bases at J, with 10 bases between the two ends. The DNA of the CDR3 is TGTGCCAGCAGAGGGCCCTCGTATGGCTACACCTTC. Its translation is CASRGPSYGYTF.

J is TRBJ1-2 and V is TRBV28; D is ambiguous. The CDR3 sequence is 14 residues long. Germline V CDR1 and CDR2: MDHEN, SYDVKM. V lost 10 bases, J lost 3 bases, and 18 bases lay in between. The CDR3 is CATSTRPGYYGYTF. The CDR3 DNA is TGTGCCACCTCAACCCGGCCGGGTTACTATGGCTACACCTTC.

The V and J genes are TRBV7-2 and TRBJ1-3; D gene ambiguous. Germline-derived CDR1 and CDR2 are SGHTA and FQGNSA. Trimming stripped 1 base from V and 4 bases from J, with 11 bases between. The CDR3 length is 15 residues. CDR3 in DNA: TGTGCCAGCAGCTTAGGCCAAGCATCCGGAAACACCATATATTTT. Translating gives CASSLGQASGNTIYF. Together with reference TRBV7-2 and TRBJ1-3, the CDR3 gives the full variable domain: GAGVSQSPSNKVTEKGKDVELRCDPISGHTALYWYRQSLGQGLEFLIYFQGNSAPDKSGLPSDRFSAERTGGSVSTLTIQRTQQEDSAVYLCASSLGQASGNTIYFGEGSWLTVV.

The chain joins TRBV11-2 to TRBJ1-1; D is unresolved. This CDR3 is built from 15 residues. Deletions cut 5 bases from V and 4 bases from J, with 17 bases between. Germline CDR1 SGHAT, CDR2 FQNNGV. CDR3 DNA: TGTGCCAGCAGCCCCGGAACAGTTACTTTCACTGAAGCTTTCTTT. This translates into CASSPGTVTFTEAFF.

The V gene is TRBV6-4, the J gene TRBJ2-7; D gene unclear. V dropped 4 bases and J dropped 4 bases, with 11 bases sitting between them. Germline V gene lookup returns CDR1 MRHNA and CDR2 SNTAGT. The CDR3 has 13 residues. The DNA for the CDR3 is TGTGCCAGCAGTGCTAGTCCAGCTTACGAGCAGTACTTC. This encodes CASSASPAYEQYF.

The rearrangement links TRBV7-9 to TRBJ2-2; the match to TRBD1 covers 7 bases. The CDR3 sequence is 17 residues long. V shed 4 bases and J 1 base; nucleotides not matched to a gene: 9. Germline V gene sequence: CDR1 SEHNR, CDR2 FQNEAQ (reference sequence). In nucleotides, the CDR3 is TGTGCCAGCAGCTCTAACCCGGGACAGAGGAACACCGGGGAGCTGTTTTTT. It translates to CASSSNPGQRNTGELFF.

The J gene is TRBJ2-4, the V gene TRBV13, with TRBD1 matching over 7 bases. With V trimmed by 5 bases and J by 5 bases, 9 bases remained unmatched. There are 15 residues in the CDR3. Germline assignment: CDR1 PRHDT and CDR2 FYEKMQ (reference sequence). As DNA, the CDR3 is TGTGCCAGCAGCCCTTGGAAGGGGACAGAAAACATTCAGTACTTC. Its translation is CASSPWKGTENIQYF.

The chain combines TRBV3-1 (or the pseudogene TRBV3-2) with TRBJ1-2; D is uncertain. Germline CDR1 reads LGHDT; CDR2 reads YNNKEL (reference sequence). The CDR3 extends over 14 amino acids. Trimming took off 4 bases at V and 2 bases at J, with 11 bases between the two ends. CDR3 residues: CASSPGRDNYGYTF. Written as DNA, the CDR3 is TGTGCCAGCAGCCCCGGGCGCGACAACTATGGCTACACCTTC.

The rearrangement uses TRBV5-5 and TRBJ2-7; 9 bases agree with TRBD1. The germline V gene encodes CDR1 SGHKS and CDR2 YYEKEE (reference sequence). After removal of 4 bases from V and 2 bases from J, the junction contained 10 bases not matched to a gene. The CDR3 spans 16 residues. CDR3: CASSGFSDRGTYEQYF. In nucleotides, the CDR3 is TGTGCCAGCAGCGGTTTCTCGGACAGGGGCACCTACGAGCAGTACTTC.

This clone has a single count. The J gene is TRBJ2-2, the V gene TRBV25-1, with D perhaps TRBD1 (5 bases). V lost 7 bases and J lost 6, with 9 bases in between. Per the germline V gene, CDR1 is MGHDK and CDR2 is SYGVNS. The CDR3 contains 12 residues. The CDR3 nucleotides are TGTGCCAGCAATAAGGGGTCCGGGGAGCTGTTTTTT. This sequence encodes CASNKGSGELFF.

The V call is TRBV18, the J call TRBJ1-4, with TRBD1 as a possible D gene (6 bases). V lost 5 bases, J lost 0 bases, and 13 bases lay in between. From germline, CDR1 is KGHSH and CDR2 LQKENI. The CDR3 consists of 16 residues. The CDR3 DNA reads TGTGCCAGCTCATCTCGGACAGTTGCAACTAATGAAAAACTGTTTTTT. Translated, it gives CASSSRTVATNEKLFF.

J is TRBJ2-1 and V is TRBV13; the D gene is possibly TRBD2 (7 bases). The CDR3 has 13 residues. Germline V gives CDR1 PRHDT, CDR2 FYEKMQ (reference sequence). Trimming shortened V by 5 bases and J by 12 bases, and 17 bases separated the two germline ends. This CDR3 is CASSPGGLLGQFF. DNA for the CDR3: TGTGCCAGCAGCCCGGGGGGCCTCTTAGGGCAGTTCTTC. The variable domain in full, with the rest retrieved from reference TRBV13 and TRBJ2-1, is AAGVIQSPRHLIKEKRETATLKCYPIPRHDTVYWYQQGPGQDPQFLISFYEKMQSDKGSIPDRFSAQQFSDYHSELNMSSLELGDSALYFCASSPGGLLGQFFGPGTRLTVL.

CDR3 DNA: TGTGCCAGCAGCTCTGGGGAGACCGGTGGAAACACCATATATTTT. Amino acid sequence: CASSSGETGGNTIYF. V usage is TRBV6-1 and J usage is TRBJ1-3; unclear D gene. V lost 6 bases, J lost 3 bases, and 15 bases lay in between. Germline CDR1 is MNHNS and CDR2 is SASEGT. This CDR3 is built from 15 residues.

The chain carries TRBV5-1 and TRBJ1-4; 10 nucleotides align to TRBD1. The CDR3 loop spans 16 amino acids. Trimming removed 4 bases from V and 10 bases from J; junction bases left unmatched: 13. Germline CDR1 reads SGHRS; CDR2 reads YFSETQ. In nucleotides, the CDR3 is TGCGCCAGCAGCGTCGTCCGACAGGGGGCCGGAGGAAAACTGTTTTTT. As protein: CASSVVRQGAGGKLFF. Supplemented by reference TRBV5-1 and TRBJ1-4, the full variable domain reads KAGVTQTPRYLIKTRGQQVTLSCSPISGHRSVSWYQQTPGQGLQFLFEYFSETQRNKGNFPGRFSGRQFSNSRSEMNVSTLELGDSALYLCASSVVRQGAGGKLFFGSGTQLSVL.

The chain carries TRBV7-3 and TRBJ2-1, with 7 bases matching TRBD2. This CDR3 is built from 16 residues. Germline V gene lookup returns CDR1 SGHTA and CDR2 FQGTGA. V was clipped by 2 bases and J by 6 bases; unmatched bases: 10. The CDR3 here is CASSLSGGSAANEQFF. CDR3 nucleotides: TGTGCCAGCAGCTTATCTGGCGGGAGCGCCGCCAATGAGCAGTTCTTC.

The rearrangement links TRBV29-1 to TRBJ2-7; 9 bases fit TRBD1. V dropped 4 bases and J dropped 3; count of bases not matched to a gene: 10. CDR3 length: 15 amino acids. Germline CDR1 SQVTM, CDR2 ANQGSEA. The CDR3 spells CSVVRQGVGNYEQYF. The CDR3 region has the DNA TGCAGCGTTGTTCGACAGGGGGTTGGTAACTACGAGCAGTACTTC.